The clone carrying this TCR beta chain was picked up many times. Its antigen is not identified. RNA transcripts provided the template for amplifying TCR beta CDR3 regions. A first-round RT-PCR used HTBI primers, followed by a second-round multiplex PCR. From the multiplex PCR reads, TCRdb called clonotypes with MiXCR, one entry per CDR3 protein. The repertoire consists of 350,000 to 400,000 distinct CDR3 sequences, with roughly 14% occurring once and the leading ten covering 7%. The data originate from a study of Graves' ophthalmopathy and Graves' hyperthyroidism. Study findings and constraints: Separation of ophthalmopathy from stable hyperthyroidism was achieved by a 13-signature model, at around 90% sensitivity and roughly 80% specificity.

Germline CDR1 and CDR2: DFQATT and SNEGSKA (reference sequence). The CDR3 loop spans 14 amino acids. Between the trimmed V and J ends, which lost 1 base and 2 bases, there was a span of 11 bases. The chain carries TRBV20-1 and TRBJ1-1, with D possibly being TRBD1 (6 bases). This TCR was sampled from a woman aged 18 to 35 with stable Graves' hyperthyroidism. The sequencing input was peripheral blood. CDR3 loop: CSARGQAINTEAFF. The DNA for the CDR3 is TGCAGTGCTAGAGGACAGGCCATTAACACTGAAGCTTTCTTT.